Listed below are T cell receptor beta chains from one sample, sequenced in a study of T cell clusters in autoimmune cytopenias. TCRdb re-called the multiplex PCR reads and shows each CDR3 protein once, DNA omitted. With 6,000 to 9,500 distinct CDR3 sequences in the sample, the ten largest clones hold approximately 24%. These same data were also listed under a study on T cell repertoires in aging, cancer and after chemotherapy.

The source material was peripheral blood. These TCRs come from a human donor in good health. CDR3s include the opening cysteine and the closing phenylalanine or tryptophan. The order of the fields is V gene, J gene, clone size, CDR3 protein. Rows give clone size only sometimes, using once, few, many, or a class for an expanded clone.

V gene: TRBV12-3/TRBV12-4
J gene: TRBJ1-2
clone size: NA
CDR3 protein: CASSSTGGGNFGYTF

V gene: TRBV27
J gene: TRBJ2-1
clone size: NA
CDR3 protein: CASRHYRGSTYNEQFF

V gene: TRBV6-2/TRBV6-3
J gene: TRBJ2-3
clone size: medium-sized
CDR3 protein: CASSYWGSLGSDTQYF

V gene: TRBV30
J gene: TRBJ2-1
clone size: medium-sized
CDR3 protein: CAWSPGLGYNEQFF

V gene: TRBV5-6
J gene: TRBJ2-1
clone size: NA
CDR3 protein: CASSLRPHNEQFF

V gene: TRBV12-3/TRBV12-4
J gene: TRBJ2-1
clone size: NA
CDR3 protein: CASSLSGEQFF

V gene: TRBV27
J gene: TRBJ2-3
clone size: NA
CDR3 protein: CASSRFSATGYPTSTDTQYF

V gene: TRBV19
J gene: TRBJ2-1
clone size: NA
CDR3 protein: CASTQGGYNEQFF

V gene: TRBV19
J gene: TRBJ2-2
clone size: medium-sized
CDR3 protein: CASSVTSDNTGELFF

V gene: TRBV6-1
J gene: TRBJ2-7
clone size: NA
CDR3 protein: CASSAGAPYEQYF

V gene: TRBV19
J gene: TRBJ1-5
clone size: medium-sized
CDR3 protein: CASSMAGGNQPQHF

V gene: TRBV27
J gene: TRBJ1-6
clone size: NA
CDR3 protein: CASSPGRRNNSPLHF

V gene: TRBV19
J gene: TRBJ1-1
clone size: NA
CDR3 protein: CASSIGFGNTEAFF

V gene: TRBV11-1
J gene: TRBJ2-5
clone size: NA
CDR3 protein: CASSLGTIGETQYF

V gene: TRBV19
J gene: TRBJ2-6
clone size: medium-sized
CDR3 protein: CASSIELLSGANVLTF

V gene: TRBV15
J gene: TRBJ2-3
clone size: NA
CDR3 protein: CATSRAPSYTDTQYF

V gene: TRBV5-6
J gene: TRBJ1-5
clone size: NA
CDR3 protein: CASSFRQGKRPQHF

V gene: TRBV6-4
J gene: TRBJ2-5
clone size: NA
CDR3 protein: CASRFAQETQYF

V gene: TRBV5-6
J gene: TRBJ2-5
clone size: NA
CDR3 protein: CASSSRTSGPPRGRETQYF

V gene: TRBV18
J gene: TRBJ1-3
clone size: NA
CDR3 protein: CASSLDRGRSGNTIYF

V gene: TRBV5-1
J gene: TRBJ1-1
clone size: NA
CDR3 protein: CASSFRYPDTEAFF

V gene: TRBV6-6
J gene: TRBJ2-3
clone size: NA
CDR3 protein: CASSYFAGGVTSTDTQYF

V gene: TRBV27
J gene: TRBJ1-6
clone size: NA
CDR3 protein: CASRPGGAYSPLHF

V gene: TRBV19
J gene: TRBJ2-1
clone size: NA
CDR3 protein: CASSIELGITGEQFF

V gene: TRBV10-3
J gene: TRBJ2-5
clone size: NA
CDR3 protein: CAITPGGSQETQYF

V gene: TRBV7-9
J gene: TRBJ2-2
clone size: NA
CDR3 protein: CASSSTTSGRTGELFF

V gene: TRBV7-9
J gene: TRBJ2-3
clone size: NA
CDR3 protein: CASSPRDRSGTASTDTQYF

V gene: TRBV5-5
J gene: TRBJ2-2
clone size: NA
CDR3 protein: CASSLADRGQNTGELFF

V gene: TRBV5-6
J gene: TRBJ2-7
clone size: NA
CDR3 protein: CASSFGDDEQYF

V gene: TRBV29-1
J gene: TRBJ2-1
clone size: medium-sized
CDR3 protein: CSVGRLKNEQFF

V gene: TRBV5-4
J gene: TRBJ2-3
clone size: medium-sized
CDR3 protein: CASSQNDIAGVGDTQYF

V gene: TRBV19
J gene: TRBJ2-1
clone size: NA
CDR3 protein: CASSIGSGGASEQFF

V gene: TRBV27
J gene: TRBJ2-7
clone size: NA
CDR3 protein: CASSLSGDPYEQYF

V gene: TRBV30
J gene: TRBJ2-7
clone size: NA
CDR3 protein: CACSPVGHDYEQYF

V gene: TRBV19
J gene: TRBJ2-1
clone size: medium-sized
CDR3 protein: CATRGGANNEQFF

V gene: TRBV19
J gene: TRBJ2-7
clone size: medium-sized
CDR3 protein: CASSIQVTYEQYF

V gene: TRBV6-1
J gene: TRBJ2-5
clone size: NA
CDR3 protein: CASSESGGTQETQYF

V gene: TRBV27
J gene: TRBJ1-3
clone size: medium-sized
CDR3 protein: CASSLGNGNTIYF

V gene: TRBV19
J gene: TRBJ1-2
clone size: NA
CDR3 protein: CASSHDRGKAYGYTF

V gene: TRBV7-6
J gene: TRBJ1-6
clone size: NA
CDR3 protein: CASSAQALGDTGNSPLHF

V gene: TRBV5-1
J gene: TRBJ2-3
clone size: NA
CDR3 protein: CASRALGSADTQYF

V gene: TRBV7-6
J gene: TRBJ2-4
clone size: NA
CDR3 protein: CASSLAEYGSGAKAAKNIQYF

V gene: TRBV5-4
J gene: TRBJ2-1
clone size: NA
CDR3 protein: CASSLEAPSSYNEQFF

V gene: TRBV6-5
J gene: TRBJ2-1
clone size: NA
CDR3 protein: CASGGEGSYNEQFF

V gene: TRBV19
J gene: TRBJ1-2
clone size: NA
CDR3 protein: CASSIVSANYGYTF

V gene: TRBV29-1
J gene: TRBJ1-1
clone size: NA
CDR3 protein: CSVETGGRAGTEAFF